The source of this T cell receptor (beta chain) is a study of regulatory T cells in long-lasting Graves disease. This clonotype was detected many times. The antigen is unknown. Combining iRepertoire HTBI primers with Arm-PCR of CDR3 regions, the authors built TCR beta libraries. One entry per CDR3 protein results from TCRdb running MiXCR on the multiplex PCR reads. The table lists roughly 610,000 distinct CDR3 sequences, 15% to 20% of them singletons. Findings of the study overall: Study was limited to peripheral blood, excluding thyroid tissue.

The time point was: newly diagnosed GD, antithyroid drugs for less than 3 months. Isolated PBMC RNA provided the starting material for the TCR library. A further study also used this sample, focusing on T cells in Graves' hyperthyroidism and ophthalmopathy.

This TCR derives from a woman aged 25 to 39 with Graves disease. This specimen consisted of peripheral blood mononuclear cells (PBMCs), obtained at new diagnosis, from a patient treated with antithyroid drugs.

CDR3 bases: TGTGCCAGCAGCCGGACAGGTCCAGGGGCCAACGTCCTGACTTTC. Amino acids: CASSRTGPGANVLTF. The chain carries TRBV7-2 and TRBJ2-6; 7 bases fit TRBD1. Germline V gene sequence: CDR1 SGHTA, CDR2 FQGNSA. V shed 5 bases and J 4 bases; nucleotides not matched to a gene: 5. This CDR3 region has 15 residues.